This TCR beta chain was sequenced in a study of Graves' ophthalmopathy and Graves' hyperthyroidism. Points from the study as a whole: Most clonotypes expanded in thyroid above 0.001 frequency were present in blood too. It was with about 68% sensitivity and approximately 75% specificity that the model predicted ophthalmopathy progression.

TCR beta CDR3 amplification used RNA transcripts. First-round RT-PCR employed HTBI primers, with a second-round multiplex PCR after it. TCRdb re-called the multiplex PCR reads with MiXCR, one entry per CDR3 protein. The sample has 30,000 to 50,000 distinct CDR3 sequences; roughly 50% are singletons. Counting both end residues, the CDR3 totals 21 amino acids. The germline gives CDR1 SGHTA, CDR2 FQGTGA. A word on this clonotype: Its specificity is not known. The DNA is omitted, as the CDR3 cannot be located on it reliably, and the CDR3 follows TCRdb's listing.

The receptor was derived from an adult woman with stable Graves' hyperthyroidism. The source material was peripheral blood. The V and J genes are TRBV7-3 and TRBJ2-5; the table's D call TRBD1 went unverified against the DNA. The CDR3 region is CASSPGTGHEKLFFGSGTQYF.